Listed below are T cell receptor beta chains from one sample, sequenced in a study of shared clonotypes between healthy human individuals. Libraries were prepared by immunoSEQ multiplex PCR; TCRdb keeps only in-frame clonotypes and omits some of them. The profile covers under 1,900,000 clones, with approximately 98.5% appearing a single time and approximately 0.4% taken by the ten largest. What was sequenced was naive CD4+ T cells sorted from blood. Every receptor here comes from a man aged 30 to 39 in good health. The CDR3 runs from the conserved cysteine through the conserved F or W. The order of the fields is D gene, CDR3 length, J gene, clone size, V gene, CDR3 DNA, CDR3 protein. D genes are given only for firm matches. Rows may omit the clone size; those that give it use once, few, many or a size class.

TRBD1 16 TRBJ2-5 . TRBV18 TGTGCCAGCTCACCGTTGACAGGGGGCGGGCGAGAGACCCAGTACTTC CASSPLTGGGRETQYF
. 16 TRBJ1-2 . TRBV30 TGTGCCTGGAGCCGAGAGGGGCCACAGGGAGGCAACGGCTACACCTTC CAWSREGPQGGNGYTF
TRBD1 15 TRBJ2-1 . TRBV9 TGTGCCAGCAGCGTAGCGTACAGGGGGGACAATGAGCAGTTCTTC CASSVAYRGDNEQFF
. 16 TRBJ2-2 once TRBV1 TGCACCAGCAGCCGTCGAGCGCGGGCGAACACCGGGGAGCTGTTTTTT CTSSRRARANTGELFF
TRBD2 16 TRBJ2-2 . TRBV5-1 TGCGCCAGCAGCTTGTACAGCGGGAGACAGACCGGGGAGCTGTTTTTT CASSLYSGRQTGELFF
TRBD2 16 TRBJ2-2 . TRBV2 TGTGCCAGCACCGTCATCGGGGGGAGGGCCACCGGGGAGCTGTTTTTT CASTVIGGRATGELFF
TRBD1 15 TRBJ1-1 . TRBV28 TGTGCCAGCAACCAACAGGGGGCGCGTCACACTGAAGCTTTCTTT CASNQQGARHTEAFF
. 18 TRBJ2-4 . TRBV5-8 TGTGCCAGCAGCATCGTTAGGAAGGCGGTTAATACCAAAAACATTCAGTACTTC CASSIVRKAVNTKNIQYF
. 15 TRBJ2-7 . TRBV6-5 TGTGCCAGCAGACTGGGTAGCGGCCAATCCTACGAGCAGTACTTC CASRLGSGQSYEQYF
. 18 TRBJ2-5 . TRBV7-9 TGTGCCAGCAGCATGTCCGTGGTAGCGACCCTTCAGGCAGAGACCCAGTACTTC CASSMSVVATLQAETQYF
. 14 TRBJ1-2 . TRBV18 TGTGCCAGCTCCCCGGCCCGGGGCGAGTATGGCTACACCTTC CASSPARGEYGYTF
TRBD2 15 TRBJ2-3 . TRBV18 TGTGCCAGCTCTGAATTAGCGGGTTTCCCAGATACGCAGTATTTT CASSELAGFPDTQYF
. 12 TRBJ2-1 . TRBV19 TGTGCCAGTAGTCATTTCGACTCCAAGCAGTTCTTC CASSHFDSKQFF
. 12 TRBJ2-7 . TRBV28 TGTGCCAGCAGTTTTGGAGTCTACGAGCAGTACTTC CASSFGVYEQYF
. 12 TRBJ2-2 . TRBV6-6 TGTGCCAGCAGTCCCCCCCCGGGGGAGCTGTTTTTT CASSPPPGELFF
. 15 TRBJ1-5 . TRBV19 TGTGCCAGTAGTATAGATTCTTCGCAGAATCAGCCCCAGCATTTT CASSIDSSQNQPQHF
. 12 TRBJ1-2 . TRBV28 TGTGCCAGCAGTTTAGGTCGGGACGGCTACACCTTC CASSLGRDGYTF
. 16 TRBJ2-1 . TRBV14 TGTGCCAGCAGCTACATACCCAGAGATTCCTACAATGAGCAGTTCTTC CASSYIPRDSYNEQFF
. 15 TRBJ1-1 . TRBV5-6 TGTGCCAGCAGCTTGGTGCACCTTATGAACACTGAAGCTTTCTTT CASSLVHLMNTEAFF
. 13 TRBJ1-2 . TRBV7-9 TGTGCCAGCAGCCAACGGACCGGGCATGGCTACACCTTC CASSQRTGHGYTF
TRBD2 14 TRBJ2-1 . TRBV10-3 TGTGCCATCAGTGAGTCGACTAGCGGGAATGAGCAGTTCTTC CAISESTSGNEQFF
TRBD1 16 TRBJ1-4 . TRBV4-3 TGCGCCAGCAGCCAATTGGACAGGGTAGGAAATGAAAAACTGTTTTTT CASSQLDRVGNEKLFF
TRBD1 15 TRBJ2-2 . TRBV11-3 TGTGCCAGCAGCACATCCGGGACAGCCACCGGGGAGCTGTTTTTT CASSTSGTATGELFF